The next 19 T cell receptor beta chains were all read from a single sample in a study of molecular identifiers for immune sequencing clone quantification. TCRdb used MiXCR to reprocess the PCR reads, holding one entry per CDR3 protein. This sample has fewer than 100,000 distinct CDR3 sequences, with under 25% found just once. The sample taken for sequencing was naive CD8+ T cells from blood, with Jurkat cell RNA spiked in. The subset was: FACS-sorted CD8+CD4-CCR7+CD45RA+ naive T cells. The receptors originated from a human donor in good health. Some libraries in this study had Jurkat cell RNA spiked in.

With respect to this clonotype: A read error is possible here, since a much larger clone lies one base away. This rearrangement joins TRBV12-5 to TRBJ1-5; D not resolved. Trimming took 7 bases from V and 1 from J, leaving 8 bases between them. CDR3 size: 13 residues. In germline, CDR1 is LGHNT, CDR2 FRNRAP. Written as DNA, the CDR3 is TGTGCTAGTGCGGGGAAAAGCAATCAGCCCCAGCATTTT. Its translation is CASAGKSNQPQHF.

This clonotype was found a few times. The rearrangement uses TRBV9 and TRBJ2-3; 8 bases match TRBD1. The CDR3 length is 16 residues. Germline V gene data show CDR1 as SGDLS and CDR2 as YYNGEE. J was trimmed by 0 bases and V by 3 bases; bases with no gene match: 6. The CDR3 DNA sequence: TGTGCCAGCAGCGCAGCAGGGGGCTGGAGCACAGATACGCAGTATTTT. Its protein is CASSAAGGWSTDTQYF. The variable domain in full, with the rest retrieved from reference TRBV9 and TRBJ2-3, is DSGVTQTPKHLITATGQRVTLRCSPRSGDLSVYWYQQSLDQGLQFLIQYYNGEERAKGNILERFSAQQFPDLHSELNLSSLELGDSALYFCASSAAGGWSTDTQYFGPGTRLTVL.

This clonotype has ten or more counts. The chain combines TRBV7-2 with TRBJ2-1; 13 bases agree with TRBD2. Trimming cost V 5 bases and J 6 bases; bases outside gene matches: 4. Germline V lookup: CDR1 SGHTA, CDR2 FQGNSA. The CDR3 totals 15 residues. The CDR3 protein is CASSPRTSGGNEQFF. CDR3 DNA sequence: TGTGCCAGCAGCCCAAGGACTAGCGGGGGCAATGAGCAGTTCTTC.

This clonotype was observed many times. CDR3 DNA sequence: TGTGCCAGCAGCTTAAAGTACCAAGAGACCCAGTACTTC. This encodes CASSLKYQETQYF. This chain uses TRBV7-9 with TRBJ2-5; D not resolved. The CDR3 is made up of 13 amino acids. V was pared by 2 bases and J by 0 bases, with 4 bases between. Germline CDR1 SEHNR, CDR2 FQNEAQ (reference sequence).

About this clonotype: One base away lies a much larger clone, so this may be a sequencing read error. The chain couples TRBV19 to TRBJ1-5, with 7 bases matching TRBD1. Germline loops: CDR1 LNHDA, CDR2 SQIVND (reference sequence). The CDR3 totals 14 residues. The CDR3 region is CASRTGTVGQSQHF. CDR3 DNA: TGTGCCAGTAGAACCGGGACAGTCGGTCAGTCCCAGCATTTT. Full variable domain (rest looked up from reference TRBV19 and TRBJ1-5): DGGITQSPKYLFRKEGQNVTLSCEQNLNHDAMYWYRQDPGQGLRLIYYSQIVNDFQKGDIAEGYSVSREKKESFPLTVTSAQKNPTAFYLCASRTGTVGQSQHFGDGTRLSIL.

This chain joins TRBV24-1 and TRBJ2-5; possibly TRBD2 for D (5 bases). Germline V gene lookup returns CDR1 KGHDR and CDR2 SFDVKD. V was trimmed by 4 bases and J by 0 bases, leaving 17 bases between them. The CDR3 has 17 amino acids. The CDR3 loop is CATSESGRRSYQETQYF. In DNA form, the CDR3 reads TGTGCCACCAGTGAATCCGGACGGAGGTCGTACCAAGAGACCCAGTACTTC.

In its sample, this clonotype was seen many times. The chain uses TRBV12-3 or TRBV12-4 and TRBJ2-3, with a possible D match to TRBD2 (6 bases). This CDR3 is 13 amino acids long. The germline V and J ends were trimmed by 1 base and 5 bases, with 7 bases remaining between them. As DNA, the CDR3 is TGTGCCAGCAGTTTAGTGGGAGGAGATACGCAGTATTTT. Amino acids: CASSLVGGDTQYF.

As DNA, the CDR3 is TGTGCCAGCAGCGTCCCCCGGGACAGAAAAGAGACCCAGTACTTC. Residues: CASSVPRDRKETQYF. This sequence joins TRBV28 and TRBJ2-5; 7 bases map to TRBD1. V lost 6 bases, J lost 3 bases, and 10 bases stayed unmatched. This CDR3 has 15 residues. From germline, CDR1 is MDHEN and CDR2 SYDVKM.

The chain employs TRBV30 and TRBJ1-2; TRBD1 might be the D (5 bases). The germline CDR1 and CDR2 sequences are GTSNPN and SVGIG (reference sequence). Trimming removed 5 bases at V and 4 bases at J, with 14 bases between. The CDR3 length is 13 residues. The CDR3 nucleotides are TGTGCCTGGGCGGGGCCGCGAACCTATGGCTACACCTTC. Amino acid sequence: CAWAGPRTYGYTF.

This clonotype has a count of ten or more. The J gene is TRBJ2-7, the V gene TRBV27, with TRBD1 identical over 10 bases. The CDR3 loop spans 16 amino acids. Germline CDR1 and CDR2: MNHEY and SMNVEV (reference sequence). Germline trimming cut 0 bases from V and 7 bases from J; bases unmatched to any gene: 9. CDR3 sequence (DNA): TGTGCCAGCAGTTTATCCCTGGGACAGGGGCCGGGTGAGCAGTACTTC. It specifies CASSLSLGQGPGEQYF.

The chain recombines TRBV27 with TRBJ2-1, with 8 bases that match TRBD2. In germline, CDR1 is MNHEY, CDR2 SMNVEV (reference sequence). The CDR3 is made up of 17 amino acids. Unmatched junction bases numbered 14, after V lost 5 bases and J lost 5 bases. This CDR3 is CASSPRAGGFVNNEQFF. DNA for the CDR3: TGTGCCAGCAGTCCCCGGGCGGGGGGCTTCGTCAACAATGAGCAGTTCTTC.

Comments on this clonotype: A single base separates this from a much larger clone, so it may be a read error. The chain has TRBV6-2 or TRBV6-3 and TRBJ1-1; D remains unclear. CDR1 MNHEY and CDR2 SVGEGT come from the germline V gene. The CDR3 covers 17 residues. CDR3 in DNA: TGTGCCAGCAGTTACCCTACTACGGTACCCATGAACACTGAAGCTCTCTTT. Amino acids: CASSYPTTVPMNTEALF.

As for this clonotype: The germline gene is not matched at one end of the junction; a read error may be the cause. The chain employs TRBV27 and TRBJ1-1; D gene uncertain. The CDR3 spans 14 residues. The germline V gene has CDR1 MNHEY and CDR2 SMNVEV (reference sequence). The CDR3 bases are TGTGCCAGCAGAACGTCACCTGAGAGCACTGGAGCTTTCTTT. It specifies CASRTSPESTGAFF.

This clonotype was picked up many times. This rearrangement joins TRBV20-1 to TRBJ1-1; tentative D call: TRBD1 (6 bases). This CDR3 spans 13 amino acids. V shed 1 base and J shed 7 bases, with 13 bases lying between them. The germline V gene has CDR1 DFQATT and CDR2 SNEGSKA (reference sequence). The CDR3 reads CSARARTVNEAFF. The CDR3 bases are TGCAGTGCTAGAGCCCGGACAGTGAATGAAGCTTTCTTT.

This clonotype was recorded at least ten times. This chain connects TRBV11-2 to TRBJ2-3, with D possibly TRBD2 on 7 matching bases. V was cut by 9 bases and J by 0 bases, with 16 bases left in between. Germline CDR1 SGHAT, CDR2 FQNNGV. The CDR3 covers 15 residues. The CDR3 DNA sequence: TGTGCCAGTCCTAGGGCGGGGGCGAGCACAGATACGCAGTATTTT. Protein: CASPRAGASTDTQYF.

Many counts were recorded for this clonotype. The rearrangement links TRBV6-2 or TRBV6-3 to TRBJ2-7; the D gene is possibly TRBD2 (5 bases). The CDR3 runs 14 residues. V dropped 6 bases and J dropped 1 base, with 13 bases sitting between them. Germline-derived CDR1 and CDR2 are MNHEY and SVGEGT. The CDR3 is CASSWSGGSYEQYF. The CDR3 DNA sequence: TGTGCCAGCAGCTGGAGCGGAGGATCCTACGAGCAGTACTTC.

This clonotype was seen ten or more times. CDR3 amino acids: CATSRPSSGFQETQYF. The DNA for the CDR3 is TGTGCCACCAGCAGACCCTCTAGCGGTTTCCAAGAGACCCAGTACTTC. The V gene is TRBV15, the J gene TRBJ2-5, with 7 bases matching TRBD2. Germline values: CDR1 LNHNV, CDR2 YYDKDF (reference sequence). The CDR3 sequence is 16 residues long. The V segment lost 2 bases and the J segment 1 base; nucleotides outside the gene matches: 7.

This clonotype was seen a handful of times. This sequence joins TRBV4-3 and TRBJ2-1; no reliable D call. Germline values: CDR1 LGHNA, CDR2 YSLEER. The V gene lost 1 base and the J gene lost 5 bases, with 12 bases spanning the gap. The CDR3 has 15 amino acids. Here the CDR3 reads CASSQGAASHNEQFF. CDR3 DNA: TGCGCCAGCAGCCAAGGGGCAGCGTCCCACAATGAGCAGTTCTTC.

The chain has TRBV19 and TRBJ2-3, with a weak D call TRBD1 (6 bases). Per the germline V gene, CDR1 is LNHDA and CDR2 is SQIVND (reference sequence). The CDR3 runs 15 residues. The V end was cut by 3 bases, the J end by 1 base, with 11 bases between. CDR3 DNA sequence: TGTGCCAGTAGTATCGGGGCAGGGGGCACAGATACGCAGTATTTT. Its translation is CASSIGAGGTDTQYF.